This TCR beta chain was identified in a study of cytomegalovirus exposure and HLA in healthy donors. Notes on the study in general: For presence/absence analyses, sequencing depth was assumed to be roughly uniform across donors. Most of the TCR beta V segments (in an earlier analysis) were productive either about 87% or about 30% of the time.

The primer mix had 60 Vbeta and 13 Jbeta primers. Some clones are missing from TCRdb's copy, which holds only in-frame ones; the method was immunoSEQ multiplex PCR. The repertoire includes 150,000 to 200,000 clones, 77% of them detected once, and around 1.5% sits in the top ten. These donors counted as nominally healthy when sampled, but unrecorded immune exposures were likely. As regards this clone: Antigen unknown.

V lost 6 bases and J lost 3; bases outside the gene matches: 7. This CDR3 has 15 residues. The TCR sequence derives from a man aged 18 to 30 in good health and CMV-seronegative. The chain couples TRBV23-1 to TRBJ2-1, with 8 nucleotides matching TRBD2. TRBV23-1 is marked as an open reading frame, function uncertain. Input material: PBMCs. Written as DNA, the CDR3 is TGCGCCAGCAGCTTTAAGCGGGAGCTCTACAATGAGCAGTTCTTC. Its translation is CASSFKRELYNEQFF.